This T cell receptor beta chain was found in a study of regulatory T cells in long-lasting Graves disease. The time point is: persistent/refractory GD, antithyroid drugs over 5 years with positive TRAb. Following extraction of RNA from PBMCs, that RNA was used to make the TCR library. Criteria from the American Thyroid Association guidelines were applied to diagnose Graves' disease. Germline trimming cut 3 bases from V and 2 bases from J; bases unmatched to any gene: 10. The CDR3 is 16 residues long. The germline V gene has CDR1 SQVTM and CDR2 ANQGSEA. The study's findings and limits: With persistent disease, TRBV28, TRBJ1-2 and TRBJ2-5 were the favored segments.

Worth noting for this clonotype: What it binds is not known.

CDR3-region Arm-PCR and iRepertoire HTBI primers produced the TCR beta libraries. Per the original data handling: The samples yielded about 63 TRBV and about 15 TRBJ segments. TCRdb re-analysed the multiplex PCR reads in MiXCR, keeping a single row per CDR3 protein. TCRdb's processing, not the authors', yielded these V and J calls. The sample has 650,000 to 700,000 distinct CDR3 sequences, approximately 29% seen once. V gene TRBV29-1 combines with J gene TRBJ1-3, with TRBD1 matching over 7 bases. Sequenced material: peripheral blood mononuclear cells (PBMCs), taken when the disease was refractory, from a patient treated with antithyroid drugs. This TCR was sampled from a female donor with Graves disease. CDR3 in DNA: TGCAGCGTTGACGACAGGGCCTCGTCGGCTGGAAACACCATATATTTT. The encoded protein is CSVDDRASSAGNTIYF.